The clone carrying this T cell receptor beta chain was observed once. Its target is unknown. This entry belongs to a study of cytomegalovirus exposure and HLA in healthy donors. Study-level findings and limits: In vitro experiments confirmed that a few CMV-associated chains were specific for CMV antigens. Earlier analysis found most TCR beta V segments productive about 87% or about 30% of the time. Indistinguishability led to the exclusion of some V segments, TRBV6-2 and TRBV6-3 included.

The length of the CDR3 is 16 residues. The germline V gene encodes CDR1 SEHNR and CDR2 FQNEAQ (reference sequence). Amplification used 60 Vbeta primers and 13 Jbeta primers. TCRdb's copy holds only in-frame clones and misses some; the assay was immunoSEQ multiplex PCR. This table holds 130,000 to 150,000 clones, about 80% found once. Sequencing was done on a sample of PBMCs. The clonotype comes from a man aged 35 to 55 in good health and CMV-seronegative. This rearrangement joins TRBV7-9 to TRBJ2-5; the match to TRBD1 covers 8 bases. With the DNA end fitting TRBJ2-7 better, the J assignment may be wrong. The CDR3 spells CATQQGEYRSGNEQYF. The CDR3, as DNA: TGTGCCACCCAACAGGGGGAATATAGGTCTGGGAACGAGCAGTACTTC.